These 27 T cell receptor beta chains came from one sample sequenced in a study of blood T cell repertoires in COVID-19. Here immunoSEQ multiplex PCR was the method, and the copy in TCRdb shows in-frame clones only, minus some. Of 200,000 to 250,000 clones listed, around 85% are singletons. Sequencing was carried out using PBMCs or T cells enriched from blood (not recorded which). The receptors were gathered from a woman between 45 and 60 years old in a cohort exposed to, infected with or recovered from COVID-19 (not recorded which).

This clone was recorded only once. This chain joins TRBV29-1 and TRBJ1-1; weak D call: TRBD1 (5 bases). V lost 3 bases and J lost 1, with 9 bases in between. From germline, CDR1 is SQVTM and CDR2 ANQGSEA. The CDR3 sequence is 13 residues long. As DNA, the CDR3 is TGCAGCGTTGAGGTCAGGGAGAACACTGAAGCTTTCTTT. Amino acid sequence: CSVEVRENTEAFF.

This clone is a singleton in its sample. The CDR3 spells CASSHGEEQFF. The CDR3 nucleotides read TGTGCCAGCAGCCACGGGGAGGAGCAGTTCTTC. This sequence joins TRBV6-5 and TRBJ2-1; tentatively, D is TRBD2 (5 bases). CDR1 and CDR2 from the germline V gene are MNHEY and SVGAGI. This CDR3 comprises 11 residues. V was cut by 6 bases and J by 10 bases, with 10 bases left in between.

The chain links TRBV28 to TRBJ1-1; D might be TRBD1 (5 bases). CDR3 length: 16 residues. In germline, CDR1 is MDHEN, CDR2 SYDVKM. The V end lost 3 bases, the J end lost 1 base, and 15 bases lay between the germline ends. Written as DNA, the CDR3 is TGTGCCAGCAGTTTGGAGCGGGGCTTAGGGAACACTGAAGCTTTCTTT. This gives the protein CASSLERGLGNTEAFF.

J is TRBJ1-5 and V is TRBV4-1, with D uncertain. The V end was cut by 1 base, the J end by 9 bases, with 10 bases between. The V gene's germline CDR1 is MGHRA and CDR2 YSYEKL. This CDR3 contains 13 residues. DNA for the CDR3: TGCGCCAGCAGCCAAGGGCAGGCACGGCCCCAGCATTTT. Protein: CASSQGQARPQHF.

The chain couples TRBV6-5 to TRBJ2-5; the D gene is possibly TRBD2 (7 bases). Germline CDR1 MNHEY, CDR2 SVGAGI. Trimming cost V 11 bases and J 5 bases, with 21 bases left between them. This CDR3 region has 14 residues. CDR3 coding DNA: TGTGCCCGCTCCCGGGGGGCGCCGTTGGAGACCCAGTACTTC. This codes for CARSRGAPLETQYF.

The V call is TRBV4-3, the J call TRBJ2-7, with 9 bases that match TRBD1. The length of the CDR3 is 15 residues. The germline V gene encodes CDR1 LGHNA and CDR2 YSLEER. The V segment lost 4 bases and the J segment 6 bases; nucleotides outside the gene matches: 10. The DNA for the CDR3 is TGCGCCAGCAGCCCTACAGGGGGCGCTTCTTCCGAGCAGTACTTC. This encodes CASSPTGGASSEQYF.

The chain joins TRBV4-3 to TRBJ2-3; D is possibly TRBD1 (5 bases). Germline V CDR1 and CDR2: LGHNA, YSLEER. Trimming took 2 bases from V and 6 from J, leaving 15 bases between them. The CDR3 length is 15 residues. In DNA form, the CDR3 reads TGCGCCAGCAGCCAAAGGGGTGAAGTCGTGGATACGCAGTATTTT. The encoded protein is CASSQRGEVVDTQYF.

The chain combines TRBV18 with TRBJ1-6; no definite D call. Trimming cost V 5 bases and J 2 bases, with 10 bases left between them. The CDR3 has 15 residues. Germline-derived CDR1 and CDR2 are KGHSH and LQKENI. The CDR3 DNA reads as TGTGCCAGCTCAGCAGGTGACGCCTATAATTCACCCCTCCACTTT. Translation gives CASSAGDAYNSPLHF.

This chain links TRBV5-1 with TRBJ1-6; D unresolved. CDR3 length equals 17 residues. Per germline, CDR1 SGHRS and CDR2 YFSETQ. Deletions cut 4 bases from V and 6 bases from J, with 20 bases between. CDR3 in amino acids: CASSPDGVYPSNSPLHF. The CDR3 nucleotides are TGCGCCAGCAGCCCGGACGGGGTGTATCCTAGTAATTCACCCCTCCACTTT. Based on the CDR3 plus reference TRBV5-1 and TRBJ1-6, the full variable domain is KAGVTQTPRYLIKTRGQQVTLSCSPISGHRSVSWYQQTPGQGLQFLFEYFSETQRNKGNFPGRFSGRQFSNSRSEMNVSTLELGDSALYLCASSPDGVYPSNSPLHFGNGTRLTVT.

The chain uses TRBV11-1 and TRBJ2-3; D gene uncertain. CDR1 is SGHAT and CDR2 is FQDESV in the germline V gene (reference sequence). V lost 0 bases and J lost 6, with 7 bases in between. The CDR3 covers 13 residues. DNA for the CDR3: TGTGCCAGCAGCTTAGCTCCCCTGGATACGCAGTATTTT. This gives the protein CASSLAPLDTQYF.

This sequence joins TRBV28 and TRBJ1-5, with TRBD1 matching over 9 bases. The germline CDR1 and CDR2 sequences are MDHEN and SYDVKM. CDR3 length equals 14 residues. V was pared by 4 bases and J by 7 bases, with 5 bases of the junction left unmatched. DNA for the CDR3: TGTGCCAGCAGTTCCGGGACAGGGAGACAGCCCCAGCATTTT. This sequence encodes CASSSGTGRQPQHF. Full variable domain (missing parts from reference TRBV28 and TRBJ1-5): DVKVTQSSRYLVKRTGEKVFLECVQDMDHENMFWYRQDPGLGLRLIYFSYDVKMKEKGDIPEGYSVSREKKERFSLILESASTNQTSMYLCASSSGTGRQPQHFGDGTRLSIL.

The rearrangement uses TRBV7-6 and TRBJ2-2, with D possibly TRBD2 on 5 matching bases. The CDR3 has 16 amino acids. Trimming shortened V by 5 bases and J by 5 bases, and 18 bases separated the two germline ends. The germline V gene has CDR1 SGHVS and CDR2 FNYEAQ. The CDR3 reads CASSEDGLRETGELFF. The CDR3 DNA is TGTGCCAGCAGCGAGGACGGTCTTAGGGAGACCGGGGAGCTGTTTTTT. Supplemented by reference TRBV7-6 and TRBJ2-2, the full variable domain reads GAGVSQSPRYKVTKRGQDVALRCDPISGHVSLYWYRQALGQGPEFLTYFNYEAQQDKSGLPNDRFSAERPEGSISTLTIQRTEQRDSAMYRCASSEDGLRETGELFFGEGSRLTVL.

V usage is TRBV12-5 and J usage is TRBJ2-7; possible D gene TRBD2, 6 bases. The length of the CDR3 is 15 residues. Germline CDR1 and CDR2: LGHNT and FRNRAP. V dropped 6 bases and J dropped 7 bases, with 22 bases sitting between them. CDR3 sequence: CASGSDTSPAEEQYF. Here the CDR3 DNA reads TGTGCTAGTGGGTCTGATACTAGCCCCGCGGAGGAGCAGTACTTC.

This chain connects TRBV6-5 to TRBJ1-1; 7 bases line up with TRBD1. Germline V gene lookup returns CDR1 MNHEY and CDR2 SVGAGI. Trimming removed 0 bases from V and 4 bases from J; junction bases left unmatched: 5. This CDR3 is 15 amino acids long. The CDR3 protein is CASSYSNRGPTEAFF. DNA for the CDR3: TGTGCCAGCAGTTACTCGAACAGGGGACCCACTGAAGCTTTCTTT.

The V call is TRBV19, the J call TRBJ2-3; TRBD2 matches at 13 bases. Germline loops: CDR1 LNHDA, CDR2 SQIVND (reference sequence). The CDR3 totals 15 residues. V lost 5 bases and J lost 3; bases outside the gene matches: 2. CDR3 residues: CASSRTSGGTDTQYF. As DNA, the CDR3 is TGTGCCAGTAGTCGGACTAGCGGGGGTACAGATACGCAGTATTTT.

The chain is built from TRBV3-1 (or the pseudogene TRBV3-2) and TRBJ2-6; D ambiguous. Germline-derived CDR1 and CDR2 are LGHDT and YNNKEL (reference sequence). V lost 3 bases to trimming and J lost 1 base, with 10 bases between them. This CDR3 contains 16 residues. CDR3 coding DNA: TGTGCCAGCAGCCACCTTAGATTATCTGGGGCCAACGTCCTGACTTTC. The encoded protein is CASSHLRLSGANVLTF.

The V and J genes are TRBV3-1 (or the pseudogene TRBV3-2) and TRBJ1-1; no firm D call. Germline assignment: CDR1 LGHDT and CDR2 YNNKEL (reference sequence). V was clipped by 3 bases and J by 1 base, with 9 bases between them. The CDR3 sequence is 14 residues long. CDR3 protein: CASSQGRENTEAFF. CDR3 bases: TGTGCCAGCAGCCAGGGGAGGGAGAACACTGAAGCTTTCTTT.

The sample holds one count of this clone. V and J are TRBV5-1 and TRBJ1-3; no clear D gene. Per germline, CDR1 SGHRS and CDR2 YFSETQ. The V and J ends lost 3 bases and 0 bases respectively, with 16 bases between them. The CDR3 runs to 17 residues. The CDR3: CASSSGRTTSSGNTIYF. CDR3 nucleotides: TGCGCCAGCAGCTCCGGTAGAACCACTAGCTCTGGAAACACCATATATTTT.

CDR3 sequence: CASSLNRQLTDTQYF. DNA for the CDR3: TGTGCCAGCAGCTTAAATAGACAGCTCACAGATACGCAGTATTTT. The chain recombines TRBV7-2 with TRBJ2-3; D possibly corresponds to TRBD1 (5 bases). The CDR3 is made up of 15 amino acids. Germline V gene sequence: CDR1 SGHTA, CDR2 FQGNSA. The V end was cut by 2 bases, the J end by 2 bases, with 11 bases between.

The chain is built from TRBV28 and TRBJ2-1, with a weak D call TRBD1 (6 bases). This CDR3 region has 15 residues. The germline CDR1 and CDR2 sequences are MDHEN and SYDVKM. V was shortened by 5 bases and J by 2 bases, with 13 bases between the two germline ends. CDR3 bases: TGTGCCAGCAGTGCCCCCGGGACAACCTACAATGAGCAGTTCTTC. The encoded protein is CASSAPGTTYNEQFF.

The rearrangement uses TRBV13 and TRBJ1-1, with a weak D call TRBD1 (5 bases). V was trimmed by 3 bases and J by 5 bases, leaving 25 bases between them. This CDR3 spans 18 amino acids. Germline loops: CDR1 PRHDT, CDR2 FYEKMQ (reference sequence). The CDR3 nucleotides are TGTGCCAGCAGCTTTAGAGCAGGGCTCGGTCGGTTTGGTACTGAAGCTTTCTTT. Its translation: CASSFRAGLGRFGTEAFF. Combining the CDR3 with reference TRBV13 and TRBJ1-1 gives the whole variable domain AAGVIQSPRHLIKEKRETATLKCYPIPRHDTVYWYQQGPGQDPQFLISFYEKMQSDKGSIPDRFSAQQFSDYHSELNMSSLELGDSALYFCASSFRAGLGRFGTEAFFGQGTRLTVV.

This clone was counted once. The V call is TRBV19, the J call TRBJ2-7; 8 bases align to TRBD2. The V gene end was trimmed by 5 bases and the J gene end by 3 bases; junction bases not matched to a gene: 6. The length of the CDR3 is 14 residues. Germline V gene sequence: CDR1 LNHDA, CDR2 SQIVND (reference sequence). The CDR3 nucleotides read TGTGCCAGTAGTCGCGGGAGGTTCGACTACGAGCAGTACTTC. The encoded protein is CASSRGRFDYEQYF.

V and J are TRBV28 and TRBJ2-7; D perhaps matches TRBD1 (5 bases). V lost 1 base and J 3 bases, leaving 16 bases between the germline ends. This CDR3 is 16 amino acids long. In germline, CDR1 is MDHEN, CDR2 SYDVKM. The CDR3 loop is CASSLLSGSGLYEQYF. CDR3 DNA sequence: TGTGCCAGCAGTTTATTATCAGGGTCTGGTCTCTACGAGCAGTACTTC.

The table lists this clone with a few counts. This sequence joins TRBV7-2 and TRBJ2-7; D is possibly TRBD2 (6 bases). This CDR3 region has 16 residues. CDR1 is SGHTA and CDR2 is FQGNSA in the germline V gene. The germline V and J ends were trimmed by 4 bases and 0 bases, with 16 bases remaining between them. The CDR3 reads CASSSRRGSSSYEQYF. CDR3 nucleotide sequence: TGTGCCAGCAGCTCCAGGCGGGGCTCGAGCTCCTACGAGCAGTACTTC.

The chain is built from TRBV3-1 (or the pseudogene TRBV3-2) and TRBJ1-1, with D possibly TRBD1 on 6 matching bases. This CDR3 is 12 amino acids long. CDR1 LGHDT and CDR2 YNNKEL come from the germline V gene (reference sequence). The V end was cut by 2 bases, the J end by 10 bases, with 11 bases between. This CDR3 is CASSQPRGAAFF. CDR3 nucleotides: TGTGCCAGCAGCCAACCCAGGGGAGCAGCTTTCTTT.

The V and J genes are TRBV6-5 and TRBJ2-1; 8 nucleotides align to TRBD2. CDR1 and CDR2 (germline): MNHEY, SVGAGI. The CDR3 length is 15 residues. V shed 4 bases, J shed 9 bases, and the junction held 11 bases outside the gene matches. DNA of the CDR3: TGTGCCAGCAGTTCTGCGCGGGGGGCGTTAAGTGAGCAGTTCTTC. It translates to CASSSARGALSEQFF.

The rearrangement links TRBV3-1 (or the pseudogene TRBV3-2) to TRBJ1-2, with 8 bases fitting TRBD1. J was trimmed by 2 bases and V by 1 base; bases with no gene match: 3. The CDR3 sequence is 15 residues long. Germline V gene lookup returns CDR1 LGHDT and CDR2 YNNKEL (reference sequence). The CDR3 is CASSQAGTGNYGYTF. DNA of the CDR3: TGTGCCAGCAGCCAAGCCGGGACAGGCAACTATGGCTACACCTTC.